Detailed here is one TCR beta chain. No antigen is known for it. Germline assignment: CDR1 SEHNR and CDR2 FQNEAQ (reference sequence). The CDR3 has 13 amino acids. The data were obtained in a study of monozygotic twins with inflammatory bowel disease. Findings and caveats of the study: Since immunosuppressive treatments differed, patient repertoires may have gained added variability.

Input per TCR library consisted of about 3.5 ug of total RNA. Researchers put TCRalpha and TCRbeta cDNA through two nested PCRs lasting approximately 17 and 9 cycles. One entry per CDR3 protein, without DNA, is what TCRdb gives after re-calling the 5' RACE reads. The sample holds some 440,000 distinct CDR3 sequences. The chain joins TRBV7-9 to TRBJ2-7. This TCR came from a human donor with ulcerative colitis or Crohn's disease, or a healthy co-twin of an affected twin (not recorded which). The sample taken for sequencing was blood. The CDR3 region is CASSKTSYYEQYF.